The TCR beta chain described here comes from a study of beta chain features in type 1 diabetes. The study's findings and limits: Sampled from patients, naive, central memory and Treg TCRB repertoires appeared more similar than those sampled from healthy donors. In these data, an HLA type influence on TCRB rearrangement remained unresolved.

All of the isolated RNA was reverse transcribed, so expressed TCRB transcripts were sequenced. Repertoires were generated with immunoSEQ multiplex PCR, while TCRdb's copy carries only in-frame clones and drops some. This table has under 250,000 clones, 25% to 35% appearing once. The table lists this clone with a few counts. The antigen is not known. The CDR3 contains 14 residues. Trimming shortened V by 6 bases and J by 3 bases, and 15 bases separated the two germline ends. Germline CDR1 is MDHEN and CDR2 is SYDVKM. Sequencing was performed on central memory CD4+ T cells from blood. The TCR originated in a man aged 25-40 years in good health. The rearrangement links TRBV28 to TRBJ2-7; tentatively, D is TRBD2 (5 bases). Here the CDR3 reads CASRLSGSSYEQYF. In nucleotides, the CDR3 is TGTGCCAGCAGGCTCTCGGGATCCAGCTACGAGCAGTACTTC.